What follows are 22 T cell receptor beta chains derived from one specimen sequenced in a study of identical twins. TCRdb analysed the 5' RACE reads with MiXCR anew, one entry per CDR3 protein. The sample contains under 350,000 distinct CDR3 sequences, 8% to 9.5% of which appear only once. The data also belong to a second study, concerning yellow fever vaccine responses in identical twins.

The sequencing sample was made of CD8+ T cells sorted from blood. Receptor source: a young woman in good health.

The rearrangement links TRBV19 to TRBJ2-7; 9 bases are a match to TRBD1. This CDR3 region has 14 residues. The J segment lost 7 bases and the V segment lost 5 bases, leaving 9 bases of the junction unmatched. Germline V gene sequence: CDR1 LNHDA, CDR2 SQIVND (reference sequence). The CDR3 DNA reads as TGTGCCAGTAGTTCTCGGGACAGGGTGTGGGAGCAGTACTTC. Translation: CASSSRDRVWEQYF.

The chain links TRBV10-2 to TRBJ2-1; D is unclear. V lost 4 bases and J lost 8, with 12 bases in between. The CDR3 runs to 13 residues. Germline V gives CDR1 WSHSY, CDR2 SAAADI. The CDR3 reads CASSVAQFDEQFF. The DNA for the CDR3 is TGCGCCAGCAGTGTTGCACAGTTTGATGAGCAGTTCTTC.

This clonotype has more than one count but fewer than ten. The chain is built from TRBV3-1 and TRBJ2-5; 11 nucleotides agree with TRBD2. The germline CDR1 and CDR2 sequences are LGHDT and YNNKEL (reference sequence). V trimming: 5 bases; J trimming: 5 bases; junction bases outside the gene matches: 4. The CDR3 loop spans 14 amino acids. CDR3 nucleotide sequence: TGTGCCAGCAGCGCCACTAGCGGGGGTGAGACCCAGTACTTC. Encoded protein: CASSATSGGETQYF.

The chain has TRBV7-2 and TRBJ2-3; TRBD2 matches at 8 bases. The CDR3 consists of 16 residues. The germline V gene has CDR1 SGHTA and CDR2 FQGNSA. V lost 1 base and J lost 6; bases outside the gene matches: 9. This CDR3 reads CASSLEWLAGLDTQYF. The DNA for the CDR3 is TGTGCCAGCAGCTTAGAATGGTTAGCGGGACTGGATACGCAGTATTTT.

This clonotype came up many times. This rearrangement joins TRBV9 to TRBJ2-2; D is ambiguous. Trimming removed 3 bases from V and 7 bases from J, with 7 bases in between. This CDR3 has 12 residues. Germline V lookup: CDR1 SGDLS, CDR2 YYNGEE. The CDR3 sequence is CASSAMSGELFF. CDR3 bases: TGTGCCAGCAGCGCCATGAGCGGGGAGCTGTTTTTT.

This clonotype was seen a few times. The chain links TRBV20-1 to TRBJ1-1, with D possibly matching TRBD1 (5 bases). Germline CDR1 reads DFQATT; CDR2 reads SNEGSKA (reference sequence). The V and J ends lost 6 bases and 5 bases respectively, with 13 bases between them. CDR3 length: 12 residues. Written as DNA, the CDR3 is TGCAGTGCCTGGGAGGAGGGGACTGAAGCTTTCTTT. It specifies CSAWEEGTEAFF.

This clonotype was seen many times. The chain is built from TRBV4-3 and TRBJ2-1; D is undetermined. This CDR3 is built from 15 residues. V was clipped by 0 bases and J by 7 bases, with 13 bases between them. Per the germline V gene, CDR1 is LGHNA and CDR2 is YSLEER. CDR3 protein: CASSQDGGSPNEQFF. The CDR3 nucleotides are TGCGCCAGCAGCCAAGACGGTGGCAGCCCAAATGAGCAGTTCTTC.

The table lists this clonotype with many counts. This chain joins TRBV13 and TRBJ2-5; the D call may be TRBD1 or TRBD2 (5 bases each). Germline loops: CDR1 PRHDT, CDR2 FYEKMQ (reference sequence). This CDR3 is 13 amino acids long. V shed 5 bases and J shed 4 bases, with 11 bases lying between them. The CDR3 sequence is CASSLGTTETQYF. The DNA for the CDR3 is TGTGCCAGCAGCCTGGGGACGACAGAGACCCAGTACTTC. Combining the CDR3 with reference TRBV13 and TRBJ2-5 gives the whole variable domain AAGVIQSPRHLIKEKRETATLKCYPIPRHDTVYWYQQGPGQDPQFLISFYEKMQSDKGSIPDRFSAQQFSDYHSELNMSSLELGDSALYFCASSLGTTETQYFGPGTRLLVL.

At least ten counts were recorded for this clonotype. The chain couples TRBV20-1 to TRBJ2-7; D gene ambiguous. V was cut by 3 bases and J by 3 bases, with 12 bases left in between. The CDR3 contains 13 residues. Per germline, CDR1 DFQATT and CDR2 SNEGSKA (reference sequence). CDR3 nucleotides: TGCAGTGCTAGGCACAGTAAGGACTACGAGCAGTACTTC. Amino acids: CSARHSKDYEQYF.

The chain is built from TRBV7-9 and TRBJ2-5; TRBD2 agrees at 8 bases. The CDR3 covers 13 residues. With 5 bases clipped from V and 11 bases from J, the junction kept 10 bases outside the gene matches. CDR1 is SEHNR and CDR2 is FQNEAQ in the germline V gene (reference sequence). CDR3: CASSPMGRGEQYF. The CDR3 region has the DNA TGTGCCAGCAGCCCTATGGGGCGGGGGGAACAGTACTTC.

The J gene is TRBJ2-2, the V gene TRBV11-2; 8 bases fit TRBD1. J gave up 5 bases and V 6 bases, and 11 bases lay outside the gene matches. Per the germline V gene, CDR1 is SGHAT and CDR2 is FQNNGV. The CDR3 loop spans 16 amino acids. CDR3: CASRGSRDRRTGELFF. Written as DNA, the CDR3 is TGTGCCAGCAGAGGGAGCCGGGACAGGAGAACCGGGGAGCTGTTTTTT.

The chain couples TRBV5-1 to TRBJ2-1, with 7 bases aligning to TRBD1. With V trimmed by 0 bases and J by 8 bases, 5 bases remained unmatched. Germline V CDR1 and CDR2: SGHRS, YFSETQ. This CDR3 spans 14 amino acids. This CDR3 reads CASSLASGTDEQFF. In DNA form, the CDR3 reads TGCGCCAGCAGCTTGGCTTCCGGGACAGATGAGCAGTTCTTC.

The gene calls are TRBV7-9 and TRBJ2-3; no reliable D call. This CDR3 comprises 13 residues. The V gene's germline CDR1 is SEHNR and CDR2 FQNEAQ (reference sequence). V lost 7 bases and J lost 1, with 9 bases in between. The CDR3 spells CASTELGTDTQYF. CDR3 DNA sequence: TGTGCCAGCACCGAATTGGGCACAGATACGCAGTATTTT.

This clonotype was picked up a small number of times. The V gene is TRBV7-2, the J gene TRBJ2-7; D remains unclear. The germline CDR1 and CDR2 sequences are SGHTA and FQGNSA. CDR3 size: 15 residues. Deletions cut 1 base from V and 2 bases from J, with 12 bases between. CDR3 region: CASSLGLPLPYEQYF. CDR3 coding DNA: TGTGCCAGCAGCTTAGGACTCCCACTCCCCTACGAGCAGTACTTC.

This clonotype has only a few counts. V gene TRBV10-3 combines with J gene TRBJ2-5; no definite D call. The CDR3 has 15 amino acids. CDR1 and CDR2 (germline): ENHRY, SYGVKD. V lost 3 bases, J lost 5 bases, and 16 bases lay in between. The CDR3 region is CAISEHSSGGETQYF. The DNA of the CDR3 is TGTGCCATCAGTGAACACTCAAGTGGTGGCGAGACCCAGTACTTC.

This clonotype was counted between two and nine times. The V call is TRBV6-2 or TRBV6-3, the J call TRBJ1-1, with D unclear. The CDR3 spans 14 residues. V was clipped by 6 bases and J by 11 bases, with 22 bases between them. Germline V lookup: CDR1 MNHEY, CDR2 SVGEGT. The CDR3 loop is CASSLVDDVGRAFF. CDR3 nucleotides: TGTGCCAGCAGCCTCGTAGATGACGTCGGGCGTGCTTTCTTT.

This clonotype came up many times. The V and J genes are TRBV20-1 and TRBJ2-7, with 13 bases fitting TRBD2. This CDR3 is built from 17 residues. J gave up 0 bases and V 5 bases, and 10 bases lay outside the gene matches. Germline CDR1 and CDR2: DFQATT and SNEGSKA (reference sequence). The CDR3 DNA sequence: TGCAGTGCTCAAAACCCGACTAGCGGGGGGTTCTCCTACGAGCAGTACTTC. Encoded protein: CSAQNPTSGGFSYEQYF.

This clonotype was found a few times. The CDR3 protein is CASSWSDELTSGVTGELFF. The CDR3 nucleotides read TGCGCCAGCAGCTGGAGCGATGAACTGACTAGCGGGGTTACCGGGGAGCTGTTTTTT. V is TRBV5-1 and J is TRBJ2-2; 11 bases fit TRBD2. The germline V gene encodes CDR1 SGHRS and CDR2 YFSETQ. V dropped 3 bases and J dropped 5; count of bases not matched to a gene: 15. This CDR3 has 19 residues.

This clonotype has just a few counts. This chain links TRBV7-9 with TRBJ2-5; a weak D match, TRBD1 (7 bases). Germline CDR1 reads SEHNR; CDR2 reads FQNEAQ (reference sequence). This CDR3 is 14 amino acids long. Trimming took 2 bases from V and 5 from J, leaving 12 bases between them. Written as DNA, the CDR3 is TGTGCCAGCAGCTTACCGACAGGGAGGGAGACCCAGTACTTC. This codes for CASSLPTGRETQYF.

This clonotype has more than one count but fewer than ten. The rearrangement links TRBV4-3 to TRBJ2-6; TRBD2 matches at 12 bases. This CDR3 is built from 18 residues. Germline assignment: CDR1 LGHNA and CDR2 YSLEER. V lost 3 bases, J lost 0 bases, and 3 bases stayed unmatched. CDR3: CASSQTSGSYSGANVLTF. CDR3 nucleotides: TGCGCCAGCAGCCAGACTAGCGGGAGTTACTCTGGGGCCAACGTCCTGACTTTC.

The genes are TRBV5-1 and TRBJ2-5; TRBD2 agrees at 8 bases. CDR1 and CDR2 (germline): SGHRS, YFSETQ. J gave up 2 bases and V 1 base, and 4 bases lay outside the gene matches. The CDR3 contains 15 residues. The CDR3 region has the DNA TGCGCCAGCAGCTTGAACGGGGGGGCTCAAGAGACCCAGTACTTC. Protein product: CASSLNGGAQETQYF.

This clonotype was counted at least ten times. The chain recombines TRBV4-1 with TRBJ1-1; D gene uncertain. Between the trimmed V and J ends, which lost 4 bases and 1 base, there was a span of 10 bases. There are 14 residues in the CDR3. CDR1 and CDR2 (germline): MGHRA, YSYEKL. The CDR3 protein is CASSPRQPNTEAFF. CDR3 bases: TGCGCCAGCAGCCCGAGGCAGCCGAACACTGAAGCTTTCTTT.